Here is one TCR beta chain with its context. Its antigen remains unidentified. The data originate from a study of cytomegalovirus exposure and HLA in healthy donors. On the study more broadly: Among the approximately 400 genotyped donors, 65% to 90% were placed in the Caucasian-associated ancestry cluster. Notes on the study in general: Reports showed the classifier diagnosing cytomegalovirus status with high specificity and sensitivity.

Primers included in the PCR were 60 Vbeta and 13 Jbeta primers. Assay: immunoSEQ multiplex PCR; the TCRdb copy retains only in-frame clones and omits some. The table has 150,000 to 200,000 clones, about 73% seen once. The CDR3 covers 18 residues. CDR1 is PRHDT, CDR2 FYEKMQ, per germline (reference sequence). The trim removed 5 bases at V and 0 bases at J, leaving 9 bases unmatched. The material sequenced was PBMCs. This sequence joins TRBV13 and TRBJ2-7; 14 bases line up with TRBD2. The TCR sequence derives from a woman aged 45-60 years in good health and CMV-seropositive. The CDR3 DNA reads as TGTGCCAGCAGCCGCAGGACTAGCGGGGGGCTGAACTCCTACGAGCAGTACTTC. It specifies CASSRRTSGGLNSYEQYF.